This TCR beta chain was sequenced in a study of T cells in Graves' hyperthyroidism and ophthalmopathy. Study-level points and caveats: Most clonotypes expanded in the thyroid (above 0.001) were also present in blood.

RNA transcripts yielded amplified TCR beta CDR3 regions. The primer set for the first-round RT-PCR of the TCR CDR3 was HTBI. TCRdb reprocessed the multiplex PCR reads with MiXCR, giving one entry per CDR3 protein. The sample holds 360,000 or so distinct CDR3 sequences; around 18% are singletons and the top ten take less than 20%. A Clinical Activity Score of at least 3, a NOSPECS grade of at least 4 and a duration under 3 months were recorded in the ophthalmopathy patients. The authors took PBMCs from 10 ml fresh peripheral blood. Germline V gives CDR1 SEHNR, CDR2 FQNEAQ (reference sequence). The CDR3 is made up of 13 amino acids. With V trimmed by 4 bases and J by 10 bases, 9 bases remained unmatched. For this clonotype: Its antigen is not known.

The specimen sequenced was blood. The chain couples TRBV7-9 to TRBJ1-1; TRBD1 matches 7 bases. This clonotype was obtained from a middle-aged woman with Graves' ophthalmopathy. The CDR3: CASSSGQAGRAFF. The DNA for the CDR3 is TGTGCCAGCAGCTCTGGACAGGCGGGTCGAGCTTTCTTT. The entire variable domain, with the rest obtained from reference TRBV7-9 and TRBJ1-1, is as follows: DTGVSQNPRHKITKRGQNVTFRCDPISEHNRLYWYRQTLGQGPEFLTYFQNEAQLEKSRLLSDRFSAERPKGSFSTLEIQRTEQGDSAMYLCASSSGQAGRAFFGQGTRLTVV.